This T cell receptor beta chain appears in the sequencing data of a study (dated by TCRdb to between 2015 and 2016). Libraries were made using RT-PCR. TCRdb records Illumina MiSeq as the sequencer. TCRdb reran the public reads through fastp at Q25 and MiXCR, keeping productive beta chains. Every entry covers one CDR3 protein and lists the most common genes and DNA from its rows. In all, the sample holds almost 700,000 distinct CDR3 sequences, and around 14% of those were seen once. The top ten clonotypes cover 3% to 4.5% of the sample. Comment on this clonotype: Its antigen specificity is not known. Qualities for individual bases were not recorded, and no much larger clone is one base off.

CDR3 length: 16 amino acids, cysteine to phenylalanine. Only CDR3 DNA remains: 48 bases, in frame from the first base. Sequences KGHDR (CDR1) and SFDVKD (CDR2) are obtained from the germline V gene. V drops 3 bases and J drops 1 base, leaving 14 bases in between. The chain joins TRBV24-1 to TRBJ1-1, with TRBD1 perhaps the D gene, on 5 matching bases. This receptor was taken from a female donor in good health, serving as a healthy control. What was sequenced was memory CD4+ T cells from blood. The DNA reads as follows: TGTGCCACCAGTGATGGCCCCGGGGCCGAGAACACTGAAGCTTTCTTT. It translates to CATSDGPGAENTEAFF.